A selection of T cell receptor beta chains follows, all from one sample in a study of CD8+ T cells in alopecia areata. Libraries were prepared by immunoSEQ multiplex PCR; TCRdb keeps only in-frame clonotypes and omits some of them. The table includes some 150,000 clones, 75% to 85% detected once. The sample here was CD8+ T cells sorted from blood, taken at week 4, from a patient treated with tofacitinib. Receptors originate from a human donor with alopecia areata. The CDR3 runs from the conserved cysteine through the conserved F or W. A D gene is named only where the DNA matches it firmly. Clone size is shown for a subset of rows, as once, few, many or a class of expanded clone.

j_gene,d_gene,abundance,v_gene,CDR3nt,CDR3aa
TRBJ2-6,.,few,TRBV7-9,TGTGCCAGCACCGGAGGGGATGCCGCCTTGGGGGCCAACGTCCTGACTTTC,CASTGGDAALGANVLTF
TRBJ2-7,.,.,TRBV5-1,TGCGCCAGCAGCTCTATACCCGACAGGGAGGGTTACGAGCAGTACTTC,CASSSIPDREGYEQYF
TRBJ2-3,TRBD2,.,TRBV7-8,TGTGCCAGCAGCGGGACTAGCGGGGTCACAGATACGCAGTATTTT,CASSGTSGVTDTQYF
TRBJ2-5,TRBD2,.,TRBV7-9,TGTGCCAGCAGCTCTAACCAAGCGGGGAGGGAGACCCAGTACTTC,CASSSNQAGRETQYF
TRBJ2-7,.,.,TRBV7-2,TGTGCCAGCAGCTTAGAATCATGGGGCGAGCAGTACTTC,CASSLESWGEQYF
TRBJ1-2,.,.,TRBV6-1,TGTGCCAGCAGGGCCGGGGTGCGCTACACCTTC,CASRAGVRYTF
TRBJ2-5,TRBD1,few,TRBV29-1,TGCAGCGTTGTTGGGGACAGCCAAGAGACCCAGTACTTC,CSVVGDSQETQYF
TRBJ2-5,.,.,TRBV7-6,TGTGCCAGCAGCTTAGCGCGGGGTACGGAGACCCAGTACTTC,CASSLARGTETQYF
TRBJ1-1,.,.,TRBV6-5,TGTGCCAGCAGTTACTCCTTGGGCACTGAAGCTTTCTTT,CASSYSLGTEAFF
TRBJ1-5,.,.,TRBV7-6,TGTGCCAGCAGCTTAGATGGCGGAGGCAATCAGCCCCAGCATTTT,CASSLDGGGNQPQHF
TRBJ2-1,TRBD2,.,TRBV6-4,TGTGCCAGCAGCTTAACTGGGGGGGAATACAATGAGCAGTTCTTC,CASSLTGGEYNEQFF
TRBJ2-2,.,.,TRBV6-5,TGTGCCAGCAAGGTGCAGGGTGTAGCCGGGGAGCTGTTTTTT,CASKVQGVAGELFF
TRBJ1-1,TRBD1,.,TRBV7-6,TGTGCCATAGGACAGGGGACTGAAGCTTTCTTT,CAIGQGTEAFF
TRBJ2-7,.,.,TRBV29-1,TGCAGCGCCGAGGGGACTGACTCCTACGAGCAGTACTTC,CSAEGTDSYEQYF
TRBJ2-7,.,.,TRBV29-1,TGCAGCTTCGCCCGTGGGGACGAGCAGTACTTC,CSFARGDEQYF
TRBJ2-1,TRBD1,once,TRBV6-1,TGTGCCAGCAGTGAAGGGCTGCGGGACAGGGCCTACAATGAGCAGTTCTTC,CASSEGLRDRAYNEQFF
TRBJ1-1,.,.,TRBV7-2,TGTGCCAGCAGCTTAGACCTGTACACTGAAGCTTTCTTT,CASSLDLYTEAFF
TRBJ2-3,TRBD2,few,TRBV15,TGTGCCACCAGCAGAGATCATCTAGCGGCCACAGATACGCAGTATTTT,CATSRDHLAATDTQYF
TRBJ2-7,.,.,TRBV7-2,TGTGCCAGCAGCAGCGCTAGGAGCGAGCAGTACTTC,CASSSARSEQYF
TRBJ2-3,.,.,TRBV29-1,TGCAGCGTTAACAAGGATGGGCGCACAGATACGCAGTATTTT,CSVNKDGRTDTQYF
TRBJ2-1,TRBD2,once,TRBV7-9,TGTGCCAGCAGCTTAGCCCGCCAGAGAGCGGGGGGCAACAATGAGCAGTTCTTC,CASSLARQRAGGNNEQFF
TRBJ2-1,.,.,TRBV27,TGTGCCAGCAGTTTCATAAGCTCCTACAATGAGCAGTTCTTC,CASSFISSYNEQFF
TRBJ1-1,TRBD1,.,TRBV15,TGTGCCACCAGCCCGGACAGGGGGAACACTGAAGCTTTCTTT,CATSPDRGNTEAFF
TRBJ1-1,.,few,TRBV29-1,TGCAGCGTTGGGGCAGATATCTTCACTGAAGCTTTCTTT,CSVGADIFTEAFF
TRBJ2-1,TRBD2,.,TRBV4-3,TGCGCCAGCAGCCAAGATCTATTTCTCGGGACTAGCGGGGGCAATGAGCAGTTCTTC,CASSQDLFLGTSGGNEQFF
TRBJ2-1,.,.,TRBV4-1,TGCGCCAGCAGCCAAGATACGACGGGGGCCGTCAATGAGCAGTTCTTC,CASSQDTTGAVNEQFF
TRBJ2-1,TRBD2,once,TRBV14,TGTGCCAGCAGCCAAGAAGCGGGACTAGGAGTCTATGAGCAGTTCTTC,CASSQEAGLGVYEQFF
TRBJ2-7,.,once,TRBV7-9,TGTGCCAGCAGCTCGGGGGACACCGTGGCCTACGAGCAGTACTTC,CASSSGDTVAYEQYF
TRBJ2-1,.,.,TRBV13,TGTGCCAGCAGCGGAACGGGGGAATACTACAATGAGCAGTTCTTC,CASSGTGEYYNEQFF
TRBJ2-5,TRBD1,.,TRBV29-1,TGCAGCGTTGAGCTCCCGGGACAGGGAGAGACCCAGTACTTC,CSVELPGQGETQYF
TRBJ2-7,TRBD1,few,TRBV7-9,TGTGCCAGCAGCGCCCCCCAACAGGGGTCCTACGAGCAGTACTTC,CASSAPQQGSYEQYF
TRBJ2-1,.,.,TRBV19,TGTGCCAGTAGTATTGACTCTTTGTACAATGAGCAGTTCTTC,CASSIDSLYNEQFF
TRBJ2-7,TRBD1,.,TRBV4-3,TGCGCCAGCAGCCCCGGGACAGGGGTTTCGGAGCAGTACTTC,CASSPGTGVSEQYF
TRBJ2-1,.,.,TRBV10-2,TGTGCCAGCAGCCCGGGACAAAACTCCTACAATGAGCAGTTCTTC,CASSPGQNSYNEQFF
TRBJ1-2,.,few,TRBV14,TGTGCCAGCAGCGAGAACAAAAACTATGGCTACACCTTC,CASSENKNYGYTF
TRBJ2-7,TRBD1,.,TRBV5-6,TGTGCCAGCAGCTTGGAGCTGGGACAGGGGGCCCACGAGCAGTACTTC,CASSLELGQGAHEQYF
TRBJ1-1,.,once,TRBV5-6,TGTGCCAGCAGCTTTGGGGGGAACACTGAAGCTTTCTTT,CASSFGGNTEAFF
TRBJ2-1,TRBD2,few,TRBV7-2,TGTGCCAGCAGCTTTGCCGGGACTAGTGGTCCGGATGAGCAGTTCTTC,CASSFAGTSGPDEQFF
TRBJ2-1,.,.,TRBV6-5,TGTGCCACCCGAGGTGGAGTGTGGGATGAGCAGTTCTTC,CATRGGVWDEQFF
TRBJ2-5,.,.,TRBV9,TGTGCCAGCAGCGGGACAGAAGAGACCCAGTACTTC,CASSGTEETQYF
TRBJ1-1,.,.,TRBV7-2,TGTGCCAGCAAACCCTCCTACACTGAAGCTTTCTTT,CASKPSYTEAFF
TRBJ2-7,.,few,TRBV7-9,TGTGCCAGCAGGTCTACAGCCGGGACGGGGGACTACGAGCAGTACTTC,CASRSTAGTGDYEQYF
TRBJ2-5,.,.,TRBV7-2,TGTGCCAGCAGCTTAGCGAGTGAAAACCAGTACTTC,CASSLASENQYF
TRBJ2-4,TRBD1,.,TRBV13,TGTGCCAGCTCCGGGACAGCTCAAAACATTCAGTACTTC,CASSGTAQNIQYF
TRBJ2-3,TRBD2,.,TRBV6-4,TGTGCCAGCAGTGCGGGGGGGGCCACAGATACGCAGTATTTT,CASSAGGATDTQYF
TRBJ1-1,.,.,TRBV9,TGTGCCAGCAGCGCGTTGACCTGGAGAGCAAGGAACACTGAAGCTTTCTTT,CASSALTWRARNTEAFF
TRBJ2-3,.,.,TRBV5-5,TGTGCCAGCAGCTTGGATCACTCGGGGCTCACAGATACGCAGTATTTT,CASSLDHSGLTDTQYF
TRBJ2-5,TRBD2,.,TRBV5-4,TGTGCCAGCAGCTTCGGGACTAGCGGGGGGGCGGAGACCCAGTACTTC,CASSFGTSGGAETQYF
TRBJ2-1,TRBD2,.,TRBV27,TGTGCCAGCACGAGGACCGGGACTAGCGACAATGAGCAGTTCTTC,CASTRTGTSDNEQFF
TRBJ1-1,TRBD1,.,TRBV5-4,TGTGCCAGCAGCTCCGGGACAGGCTGGTCGAATGAAGCTTTCTTT,CASSSGTGWSNEAFF
TRBJ2-1,.,.,TRBV29-1,TGCAGCGTTGAAGATCTTGACAGCTCCTACAATGAGCAGTTCTTC,CSVEDLDSSYNEQFF
TRBJ2-1,.,.,TRBV5-6,TGTGCCAGCAGGACCGGGACGGGGTACAATGAGCAGTTCTTC,CASRTGTGYNEQFF
TRBJ1-1,.,.,TRBV7-2,TGTGCCAGCAGCTTGTCGGGGAACACTGAAGCTTTCTTT,CASSLSGNTEAFF
TRBJ1-5,.,.,TRBV4-1,TGCGCCAGCAGCCAAGTAGCAAGCAATCAGCCCCAGCATTTT,CASSQVASNQPQHF
TRBJ2-1,.,.,TRBV6-1,TGTGCCAGCAGTGGCGAGTTGGGGGCTTACAATGAGCAGTTCTTC,CASSGELGAYNEQFF